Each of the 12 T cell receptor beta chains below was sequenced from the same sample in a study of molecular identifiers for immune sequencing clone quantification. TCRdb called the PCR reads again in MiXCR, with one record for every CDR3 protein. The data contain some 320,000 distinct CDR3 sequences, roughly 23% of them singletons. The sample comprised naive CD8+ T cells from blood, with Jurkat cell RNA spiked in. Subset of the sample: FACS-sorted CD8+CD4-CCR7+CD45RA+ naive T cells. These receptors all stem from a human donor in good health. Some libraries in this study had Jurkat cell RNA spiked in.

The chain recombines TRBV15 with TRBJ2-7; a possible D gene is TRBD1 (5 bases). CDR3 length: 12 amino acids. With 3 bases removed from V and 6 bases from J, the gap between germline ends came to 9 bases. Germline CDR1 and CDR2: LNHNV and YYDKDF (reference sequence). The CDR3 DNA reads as TGTGCCACCAGCAGTGACAGCCTCGAGCAGTACTTC. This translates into CATSSDSLEQYF.

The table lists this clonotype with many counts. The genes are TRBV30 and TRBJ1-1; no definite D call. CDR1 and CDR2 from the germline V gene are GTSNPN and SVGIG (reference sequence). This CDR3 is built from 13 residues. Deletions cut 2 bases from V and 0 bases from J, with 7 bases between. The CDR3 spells CAWSSGMNTEAFF. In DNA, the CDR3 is TGTGCCTGGAGTTCTGGCATGAACACTGAAGCTTTCTTT.

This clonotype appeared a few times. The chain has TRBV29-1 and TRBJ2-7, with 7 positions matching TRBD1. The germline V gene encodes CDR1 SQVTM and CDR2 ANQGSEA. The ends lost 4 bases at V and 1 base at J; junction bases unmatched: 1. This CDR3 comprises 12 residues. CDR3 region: CSVGQGSYEQYF. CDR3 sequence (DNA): TGCAGCGTTGGACAGGGTTCCTACGAGCAGTACTTC.

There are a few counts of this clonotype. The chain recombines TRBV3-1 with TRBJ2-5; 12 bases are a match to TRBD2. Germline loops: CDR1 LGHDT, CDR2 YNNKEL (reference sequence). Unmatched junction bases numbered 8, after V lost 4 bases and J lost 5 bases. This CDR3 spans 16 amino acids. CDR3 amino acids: CASSPGTSGPGETQYF. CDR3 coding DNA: TGTGCCAGCAGCCCGGGGACTAGCGGGCCCGGGGAGACCCAGTACTTC.

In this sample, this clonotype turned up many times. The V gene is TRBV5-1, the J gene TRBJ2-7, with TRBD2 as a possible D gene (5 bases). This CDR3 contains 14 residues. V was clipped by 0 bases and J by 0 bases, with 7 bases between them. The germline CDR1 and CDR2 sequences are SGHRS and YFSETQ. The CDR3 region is CASSLAGDSYEQYF. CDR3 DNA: TGCGCCAGCAGCTTGGCCGGGGACTCCTACGAGCAGTACTTC. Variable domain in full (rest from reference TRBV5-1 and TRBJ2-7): KAGVTQTPRYLIKTRGQQVTLSCSPISGHRSVSWYQQTPGQGLQFLFEYFSETQRNKGNFPGRFSGRQFSNSRSEMNVSTLELGDSALYLCASSLAGDSYEQYFGPGTRLTVT.

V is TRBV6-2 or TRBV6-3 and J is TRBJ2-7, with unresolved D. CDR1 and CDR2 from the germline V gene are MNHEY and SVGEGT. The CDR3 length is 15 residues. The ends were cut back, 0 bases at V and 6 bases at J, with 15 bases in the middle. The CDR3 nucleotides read TGTGCCAGCAGTTACTCGTTAACGATGGGCATCGAGCAGTACTTC. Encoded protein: CASSYSLTMGIEQYF.

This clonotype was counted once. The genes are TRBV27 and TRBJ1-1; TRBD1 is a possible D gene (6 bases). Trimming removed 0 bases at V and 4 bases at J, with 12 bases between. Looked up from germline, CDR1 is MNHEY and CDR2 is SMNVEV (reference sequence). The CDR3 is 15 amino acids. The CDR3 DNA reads TGTGCCAGCAGTTTATCTTCGGGGGCTGGCACTGAAGCTTTCTTT. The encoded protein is CASSLSSGAGTEAFF.

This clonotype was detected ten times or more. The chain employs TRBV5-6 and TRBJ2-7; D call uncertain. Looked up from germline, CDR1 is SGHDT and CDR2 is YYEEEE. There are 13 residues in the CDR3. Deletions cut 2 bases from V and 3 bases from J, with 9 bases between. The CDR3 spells CASSFAQSYEQYF. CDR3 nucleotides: TGTGCCAGCAGCTTCGCCCAGAGCTACGAGCAGTACTTC.

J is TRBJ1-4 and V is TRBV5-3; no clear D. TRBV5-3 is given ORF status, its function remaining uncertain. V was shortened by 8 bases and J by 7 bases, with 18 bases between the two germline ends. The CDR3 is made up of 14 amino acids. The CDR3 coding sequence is TGTGCCAGCAGCCCGGACCAACTAGGTGAAAAACTGTTTTTT. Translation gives CASSPDQLGEKLFF.

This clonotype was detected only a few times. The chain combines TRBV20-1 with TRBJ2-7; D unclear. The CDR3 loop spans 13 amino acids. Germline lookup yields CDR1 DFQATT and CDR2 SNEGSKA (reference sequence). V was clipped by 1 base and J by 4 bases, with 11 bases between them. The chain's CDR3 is CSARVTELYEQYF. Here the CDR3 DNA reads TGCAGTGCTAGAGTGACTGAGTTGTACGAGCAGTACTTC.

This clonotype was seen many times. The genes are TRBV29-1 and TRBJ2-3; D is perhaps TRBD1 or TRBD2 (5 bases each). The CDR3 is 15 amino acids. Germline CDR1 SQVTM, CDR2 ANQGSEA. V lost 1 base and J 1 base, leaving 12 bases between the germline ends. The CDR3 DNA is TGCAGCGTTGAAGGAGGGGCAGTAGGCACAGATACGCAGTATTTT. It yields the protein CSVEGGAVGTDTQYF.

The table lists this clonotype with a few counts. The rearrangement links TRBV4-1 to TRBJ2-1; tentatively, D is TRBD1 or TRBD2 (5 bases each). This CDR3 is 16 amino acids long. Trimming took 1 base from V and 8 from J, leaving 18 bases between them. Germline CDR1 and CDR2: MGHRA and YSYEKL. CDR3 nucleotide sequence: TGCGCCAGCAGCCAAGTTAAAGGGGACCCGACATATGAGCAGTTCTTC. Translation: CASSQVKGDPTYEQFF.